One and the same sample provided the 25 T cell receptor beta chains below, sequenced in a study of beta chain features in type 1 diabetes (dated by TCRdb to about 2018). Library creation used the immunoSEQ multiplex PCR assay. All of the isolated RNA was reverse transcribed with the High Capacity cDNA Reverse Transcription Kit, so expressed TCRB transcripts were sequenced. TCRdb took this table from immuneACCESS and kept in-frame rearrangements with V and J called. Such tables lack part of the clones; where checked against another copy, unresolved V genes explain under half of the gap, and the rest is unexplained. Recorded for this sample are under 400,000 clones; around 12% of them occurred a single time. The ten largest clones add up to 0.017% of the sample. Sample: naive CD4+ T cells from blood. Sample cell subset or site, as interpreted from the label and publication: true naive CD4+ T cells. The receptor source for this set is a man between 18 and 29 years old in good health.

The chain has TRBV6-1 and TRBJ1-2, with D tentatively TRBD1 (5 bases). The CDR3 length is 15 residues. Germline V gene data show CDR1 as MNHNS and CDR2 as SASEGT. Trimming took 2 bases from V and 14 from J, leaving 24 bases between them. The CDR3 region is CASSESPGDRSARTF. The DNA for the CDR3 is TGTGCCAGCAGTGAATCACCGGGGGATCGAAGCGCCAGAACCTTC.

The J gene is TRBJ2-1, the V gene TRBV10-3; no clear D. Germline V lookup: CDR1 ENHRY, CDR2 SYGVKD. V was trimmed by 0 bases and J by 8 bases, leaving 14 bases between them. The CDR3 spans 15 residues. CDR3 amino acids: CAISESVIVMYEQFF. DNA for the CDR3: TGTGCCATCAGTGAGTCGGTAATAGTGATGTATGAGCAGTTCTTC.

This clone was detected only a few times. V and J are TRBV29-1 and TRBJ2-5; a possible D gene is TRBD2 (5 bases). The CDR3 loop spans 13 amino acids. The V and J ends lost 3 bases and 5 bases respectively, with 13 bases between them. Germline lookup yields CDR1 SQVTM and CDR2 ANQGSEA. The CDR3 spells CSVDGETSETQYF. CDR3 DNA sequence: TGCAGCGTTGATGGGGAGACATCGGAGACCCAGTACTTC. The full variable domain, with the rest looked up from reference TRBV29-1 and TRBJ2-5, is SAVISQKPSRDICQRGTSLTIQCQVDSQVTMMFWYRQQPGQSLTLIATANQGSEATYESGFVIDKFPISRPNLTFSTLTVSNMSPEDSSIYLCSVDGETSETQYFGPGTRLLVL.

The table lists this clone with a count of one. V and J are TRBV19 and TRBJ1-2; D is uncertain. V lost 2 bases and J lost 7, with 11 bases in between. CDR1 is LNHDA, CDR2 SQIVND, per germline (reference sequence). CDR3 length: 13 residues. The CDR3 DNA sequence: TGTGCCAGTAGTATAACGTTAGAGAGTGGCTACACCTTC. It specifies CASSITLESGYTF.

This sequence joins TRBV5-1 and TRBJ2-1; the match to TRBD1 covers 9 bases. With V trimmed by 4 bases and J by 10 bases, 9 bases remained unmatched. Germline V gene data show CDR1 as SGHRS and CDR2 as YFSETQ. This CDR3 has 14 amino acids. The CDR3 DNA sequence: TGCGCCAGCAGCACCGGGACAGGGTATCTAGAGCAGTTCTTC. Protein product: CASSTGTGYLEQFF.

This clone was seen a few times. The J gene is TRBJ2-5, the V gene TRBV4-3; 14 bases agree with TRBD2. The J call could be wrong; TRBJ2-7 is a better fit for the DNA end. Looked up from germline, CDR1 is LGHNA and CDR2 is YSLEER. The CDR3 length is 15 residues. The CDR3 sequence is CASSPRLAGGYEQYF. CDR3 coding DNA: TGCGCCAGCAGCCCTCGACTAGCGGGGGGGTACGAGCAGTACTTC.

The chain couples TRBV9 to TRBJ1-6; D unresolved. Germline V gene data show CDR1 as SGDLS and CDR2 as YYNGEE. Deletions cut 4 bases from V and 0 bases from J, with 8 bases between. This CDR3 region has 15 residues. CDR3 protein: CASSPRDSYNSPLHF. CDR3 DNA: TGTGCCAGCAGCCCTCGGGACTCCTATAATTCACCCCTCCACTTT.

The DNA of the CDR3 is TGTGCCAGCAGCCAGAGGGGGGGCTATAAAGATACGCAGTATTTT. Translated, it gives CASSQRGGYKDTQYF. The rearrangement joins TRBV4-2 to TRBJ2-3, with D maybe TRBD2 (7 bases). There are 15 residues in the CDR3. In germline, CDR1 is LGHNA, CDR2 YNFKEQ. The V end was cut by 3 bases, the J end by 5 bases, with 15 bases between.

This clone was seen only a few times. This rearrangement joins TRBV2 to TRBJ2-1; D is perhaps TRBD2 (6 bases). The CDR3 totals 13 residues. Looked up from germline, CDR1 is SNHLY and CDR2 is FYNNEI. Trimming stripped 6 bases from V and 9 bases from J, with 15 bases between. The CDR3 nucleotides read TGTGCCAGCAGGAAGGAGAGGGGAGGTGAGCAGTTCTTC. This translates into CASRKERGGEQFF.

This chain connects TRBV28 to TRBJ1-2, with D maybe TRBD1 (6 bases). V dropped 6 bases and J dropped 4 bases, with 15 bases sitting between them. This CDR3 contains 14 residues. Germline assignment: CDR1 MDHEN and CDR2 SYDVKM. In nucleotides, the CDR3 is TGTGCCAGCAGGGACAGATCGGTCCTCTATGGCTACACCTTC. This gives the protein CASRDRSVLYGYTF.

This clone came up a few times. The genes are TRBV28 and TRBJ2-7, with a tentative D call TRBD2 (5 bases). Per the germline V gene, CDR1 is MDHEN and CDR2 is SYDVKM. V was trimmed by 1 base and J by 6 bases, leaving 13 bases between them. The CDR3 has 14 residues. CDR3 sequence (DNA): TGTGCCAGCAGTTTATTTGGAGGCCAGATCGAGCAGTACTTC. Its protein product is CASSLFGGQIEQYF.

This clone was counted between two and nine times. The CDR3 is CASSLRWSGGRETQYF. The CDR3 DNA reads as TGTGCCAGCAGTTTAAGATGGAGCGGGGGTCGGGAGACCCAGTACTTC. V is TRBV27 and J is TRBJ2-5; 8 bases fit TRBD2. The junction had 10 bases not matched to a gene; V was cut back by 2 bases and J by 5 bases. This CDR3 spans 16 amino acids. CDR1 is MNHEY and CDR2 is SMNVEV in the germline V gene (reference sequence).

This chain uses TRBV2 with TRBJ2-1; D ambiguous. V gave up 7 bases and J gave up 6 bases, with 10 bases separating them. Germline lookup yields CDR1 SNHLY and CDR2 FYNNEI. The CDR3 totals 12 residues. The CDR3 reads CASKPGPNEQFF. The CDR3, as DNA: TGTGCCAGCAAACCAGGCCCCAATGAGCAGTTCTTC.

The CDR3 reads CAVARNEQYF. CDR3 bases: TGTGCGGTGGCGAGGAACGAGCAGTACTTC. The chain has TRBV9 and TRBJ2-7; D unresolved. Germline lookup yields CDR1 SGDLS and CDR2 YYNGEE. CDR3 length equals 10 residues. The full variable domain, completed using reference TRBV9 and TRBJ2-7, is DSGVTQTPKHLITATGQRVTLRCSPRSGDLSVYWYQQSLDQGLQFLIQYYNGEERAKGNILERFSAQQFPDLHSELNLSSLELGDSALYFCAVARNEQYFGPGTRLTVT.

The J gene is TRBJ2-7, the V gene TRBV28, with 11 positions matching TRBD2. Per the germline V gene, CDR1 is MDHEN and CDR2 is SYDVKM. V lost 7 bases, J lost 4 bases, and 6 bases stayed unmatched. This CDR3 is built from 14 residues. In nucleotides, the CDR3 is TGTGCCAGCACCCCCGGGACTAGCGGTTACGAGCAGTACTTC. It codes for CASTPGTSGYEQYF.

The chain combines TRBV5-4 with TRBJ2-7; 7 bases are shared with TRBD1. Germline loops: CDR1 SGHNT, CDR2 YYREEE (reference sequence). CDR3 length: 14 amino acids. The V segment lost 5 bases and the J segment 5 bases; nucleotides outside the gene matches: 10. The CDR3 DNA reads TGTGCCAGCAGACACGACAGGGAATGGAACGAGCAGTACTTC. It translates to CASRHDREWNEQYF.

The CDR3 nucleotides are TGTGCCAGCAGCAGTGGGACTAGCGGACACAATGAGCAGTTCTTC. It codes for CASSSGTSGHNEQFF. This chain joins TRBV7-3 and TRBJ2-1; 11 nucleotides align to TRBD2. Germline CDR1 SGHTA, CDR2 FQGTGA. The trim removed 5 bases at V and 5 bases at J, leaving 5 bases unmatched. CDR3 length: 15 amino acids.

Points on this clone: Other DNA sequences in the same sample also yield this CDR3. The chain carries TRBV5-1 and TRBJ2-7; D gene uncertain. Trimming removed 1 base at V and 4 bases at J, with 6 bases between. The CDR3 is made up of 12 amino acids. From germline, CDR1 is SGHRS and CDR2 YFSETQ. CDR3 bases: TGCGCCAGCAGCTTGTCCGGGTACGAGCAGTACTTC. Its translation: CASSLSGYEQYF.

This clone was seen a handful of times. The chain couples TRBV6-5 to TRBJ2-2, with 7 bases that match TRBD1. There are 14 residues in the CDR3. Germline-derived CDR1 and CDR2 are MNHEY and SVGAGI. V dropped 5 bases and J dropped 4; count of bases not matched to a gene: 4. The CDR3 sequence is CASSRQGRTGELFF. CDR3 in DNA: TGTGCCAGCAGTCGACAGGGCCGCACCGGGGAGCTGTTTTTT.

The V gene is TRBV7-2, the J gene TRBJ2-5; TRBD1 is a possible D gene (6 bases). Germline CDR1 and CDR2: SGHTA and FQGNSA. V lost 5 bases and J 0 bases, leaving 10 bases between the germline ends. There are 14 residues in the CDR3. The CDR3: CASSHGTNQETQYF. CDR3 DNA: TGTGCCAGCAGCCACGGGACAAACCAAGAGACCCAGTACTTC.

The chain recombines TRBV9 with TRBJ2-2; TRBD2 is a possible D gene (7 bases). Per germline, CDR1 SGDLS and CDR2 YYNGEE. This CDR3 has 15 amino acids. Trimming left V 0 bases short and J 4 bases short, with 10 bases between. CDR3: CASSVGEGGTGELFF. For the CDR3, the DNA is TGTGCCAGCAGCGTAGGGGAGGGGGGCACCGGGGAGCTGTTTTTT.

The V and J genes are TRBV10-2 and TRBJ2-3, with D possibly being TRBD2 (5 bases). This CDR3 contains 15 residues. Germline values: CDR1 WSHSY, CDR2 SAAADI. With 7 bases removed from V and 0 bases from J, the gap between germline ends came to 14 bases. In DNA form, the CDR3 reads TGCGCCAGCACCAGACTTAGCGCAAGCACAGATACGCAGTATTTT. The encoded protein is CASTRLSASTDTQYF.

Only a few counts were recorded for this clone. The CDR3 reads CAIRGGSYNSPLHF. As DNA, the CDR3 is TGTGCCATTCGAGGAGGCTCCTATAATTCACCCCTCCACTTT. V is TRBV10-3 and J is TRBJ1-6; no definite D call. V was shortened by 9 bases and J by 0 bases, with 9 bases between the two germline ends. The CDR3 spans 14 residues. CDR1 is ENHRY and CDR2 is SYGVKD in the germline V gene.

This clone was counted only a few times. This chain connects TRBV5-6 to TRBJ2-1; a weak D match, TRBD2 (6 bases). Trimming cost V 3 bases and J 0 bases, with 13 bases left between them. The CDR3 runs to 16 residues. The germline V gene encodes CDR1 SGHDT and CDR2 YYEEEE. CDR3 loop: CASSSKGGSSYNEQFF. In DNA, the CDR3 is TGTGCCAGCAGCTCGAAGGGAGGCAGCTCCTACAATGAGCAGTTCTTC.

The rearrangement uses TRBV9 and TRBJ2-7; D possibly corresponds to TRBD2 (6 bases). With 4 bases removed from V and 6 bases from J, the gap between germline ends came to 20 bases. This CDR3 contains 15 residues. The germline V gene encodes CDR1 SGDLS and CDR2 YYNGEE. CDR3 bases: TGTGCCAGCAGCCCCCGGCTAGGTTGGGGACTCGAGCAGTACTTC. Translation: CASSPRLGWGLEQYF.